Here is one TCR beta chain with its context. Its antigen is still unknown. Germline lookup yields CDR1 SGHDT and CDR2 YYEEEE. The CDR3 length is 15 residues. Generation of cDNA took place in eight separate reactions per sample. TCRdb reprocessed the 5' RACE reads and reports one entry per CDR3 protein, with no DNA. The table counts 200,000 to 250,000 distinct CDR3 sequences; less than 9% lies in the top ten. The sample belongs to a study of monozygotic twins with inflammatory bowel disease. Notes on the study in general: Those with IBD had lower TCRbeta diversity (inverse Simpson) than their healthy co-twins did.

The chain recombines TRBV5-6 with TRBJ1-5. This clonotype was obtained from a human donor with ulcerative colitis or Crohn's disease, or a healthy co-twin of an affected twin (not recorded which). Sequencing input: blood. CDR3 protein: CASSLATYSNQPQHF.